This is a list of T cell receptor delta chains from one sample in a study of Vδ1+ human thymocytes. TCRdb re-called the multiplex PCR reads using CATT. The sample includes 20,000 to 25,000 delta-chain clones, approximately 30% seen only once; the top ten take 1.6%. Specimen: Vdelta1+ gamma-delta thymocytes from the thymus. The receptors come from a boy under two years old who had congenital heart surgery. The CDR3 runs from the conserved cysteine through the conserved F or W. The order of the fields is V gene, CDR3 protein.

V: TRDV1; CDR3: CALVVGDGGYRVSTDKLIF
V: TRDV1; CDR3: CALGERVRAVLGGYRTMYTDKLIF
V: TRDV1; CDR3: CALGVWAFLRPPTGELTGGYGLKLIF
V: TRDV1; CDR3: CALGELGVPSVSGGPTDKLIF
V: TRDV1; CDR3: CALGDLPTWGGGTDKLIF
V: TRDV1; CDR3: CALGEPPLCRDTSKLIF
V: TRDV1; CDR3: CALGEQVPISEWPLGADKLIF
V: TRDV1; CDR3: CALGDSIPYWGRDTDKLIF
V: TRDV1; CDR3: CALGTLPTPLTYWRIIHTDKLIF
V: TRDV1; CDR3: CALGELEGPYTDKLIF
V: TRDV1; CDR3: CALGRAEAPLYWGIIGRDTDKLIF
V: TRDV1; CDR3: CALGGAFLRGIRVTDKLIF
V: TRDV2; CDR3: CACDTGSWGGPYTDKLIF
V: TRDV1; CDR3: CALGELAASPGDYDLMTDKLIF
V: TRDV1; CDR3: CALGESRGYSDMGKLIF
V: TRDV1; CDR3: CALGEYGLRGIPPIRDKLIF
V: TRDV1; CDR3: CALGVLFPTGILTDKLIF
V: TRDV1; CDR3: CALGGFFWGIRATVGTDKLIF
V: TRDV1; CDR3: CALGAVLEPFWGIHSFNTDKLIF
V: TRDV1; CDR3: CALGERVEPNAPFTTCGKLIF
V: TRDV1; CDR3: CALGEPVGRPSLTYWGIPPTDKLIF
V: TRDV1; CDR3: CALVDTTGATDKLIF
V: TRDV1; CDR3: CALGELPSPSSGGYCRPTDKLIF
V: TRDV1; CDR3: CALGEPGKNLIF
V: TRDV1; CDR3: CALGEGLRDWGIRADKLIF
V: TRDV1; CDR3: CALGDGPPRKYTDKLIF
V: TRDV1; CDR3: CALGGSSLGAPGGKLIF
V: TRDV1; CDR3: CALGELCPTGTYTDKLIF
V: TRDV1; CDR3: CALGEREFHALGDIHPDKLIF
V: TRDV1; CDR3: CALGEGPSYVRGPLTDKLIF
V: TRDV1; CDR3: CALGEGGDPGGFLLHTDKLIF
V: TRDV1; CDR3: CALGESEYSPYPLRGIRGTDKLIF
V: TRDV1; CDR3: CALGELPSPRDWGDYTDKLIF
V: TRDV1; CDR3: CALGSLGLHPIVLGSSTHAYTDKLIF
V: TRDV1; CDR3: CALGAGLGPSRGAENDDKLIF
V: TRDV1; CDR3: CALGGQAYPFLLRFLGTDKLIF
V: TRDV1; CDR3: CALGELGGKPTDKLIF
V: TRDV1; CDR3: CALGELFPRTGGSELDKLIF
V: TRDV1; CDR3: CALGESRGSDHTDKLIF
V: TRDV1; CDR3: CALGAEPTSNTGGSVKYTGKLIF
V: TRDV1; CDR3: CALGIPRDWGLNTDKLIF
V: TRDV1; CDR3: CALGELRGGEYRPSNQYWGKLIF
V: TRDV1; CDR3: CALGEVGPPYQPIF